This T cell receptor (beta chain) originates from a study of CD8 T cells in Susac syndrome. Reverse transcription used roughly 0.5 to 1 ug RNA and random hexamers. One entry per CDR3 protein results from TCRdb running MiXCR on the immunoSEQ multiplex PCR reads. The profile shows under 200,000 distinct CDR3 sequences, around 95% of them singletons. The multiple sclerosis control group consisted of treatment-naive patients whose relapsing-remitting disease, which was either stable or active, fulfilled revised McDonald criteria. The TCR comes from a human donor with multiple sclerosis. Sequencing was carried out using CD8+ T cells from PBMCs.

The chain's CDR3 is CSACADEQYF. The DNA for the CDR3 is TGCAGCGCCTGTGCCGACGAGCAGTACTTC. This rearrangement joins TRBV29-1 to TRBJ2-7, with D uncertain. Between the trimmed V and J ends, which lost 7 bases and 5 bases, there was a span of 9 bases. The CDR3 covers 10 residues. CDR1 and CDR2 (germline): SQVTM, ANQGSEA.